Below are 5 T cell receptor beta chains sequenced from a single sample in a study of shared clonotypes between healthy human individuals. Sequencing used immunoSEQ multiplex PCR; TCRdb keeps in-frame clones, though not all of them. The data show 2 million to 2.5 million clones, 85% to 95% seen once. Sequencing was performed on naive CD4+ T cells from PBMCs. Subset indicated: CD45RA+ positively selected. These receptors all stem from a man younger than 35 in good health. Some clones in this sample may be carry-over from other donors' samples.

V is TRBV7-8 and J is TRBJ1-1; 7 positions match TRBD1. CDR3 size: 15 residues. V was pared by 3 bases and J by 8 bases, with 12 bases of the junction left unmatched. From germline, CDR1 is SGHVS and CDR2 FQNEAQ. CDR3 DNA: TGTGCCAGCAGCTTGCAACGGACAGGAGGCGCCGAAGCTTTCTTT. This translates into CASSLQRTGGAEAFF.

The chain joins TRBV6-6 to TRBJ1-3, with D possibly matching TRBD1 (6 bases). This CDR3 spans 15 amino acids. Trimming removed 4 bases at V and 0 bases at J, with 10 bases between. Per the germline V gene, CDR1 is MNHNY and CDR2 is SVGAGI (reference sequence). CDR3: CASSLDSASGNTIYF. CDR3 coding DNA: TGTGCCAGCAGTTTGGACAGCGCCTCTGGAAACACCATATATTTT.

This chain joins TRBV5-5 and TRBJ1-5; D perhaps matches TRBD1 (5 bases). The germline gives CDR1 SGHKS, CDR2 YYEKEE (reference sequence). Trimming removed 4 bases at V and 5 bases at J, with 16 bases between. The length of the CDR3 is 15 residues. CDR3 sequence (DNA): TGTGCCAGCAGCCTTCGGGGGGAAATCCATCAGCCCCAGCATTTT. Encoded protein: CASSLRGEIHQPQHF.

This clone was detected once. The chain couples TRBV25-1 to TRBJ2-7; D is tentatively TRBD1 or TRBD2 (5 bases each). Germline CDR1 MGHDK, CDR2 SYGVNS. The CDR3 is made up of 14 amino acids. V was pared by 4 bases and J by 2 bases, with 12 bases between. The DNA of the CDR3 is TGTGCCAGCAGTGTCGAGGGGTTTACCTACGAGCAGTACTTC. As protein: CASSVEGFTYEQYF.

The chain combines TRBV7-9 with TRBJ1-1; D gene unclear. Trimming removed 2 bases at V and 5 bases at J, with 12 bases between. This CDR3 is built from 14 residues. Germline assignment: CDR1 SEHNR and CDR2 FQNEAQ (reference sequence). CDR3 nucleotide sequence: TGTGCCAGCAGCTTAAACCGCGCGGGGACTGAAGCTTTCTTT. Its translation: CASSLNRAGTEAFF.